Described below is a single T cell receptor beta chain sequence and its context. It has no known antigen specificity. Base qualities were left out, and no much larger clone turns up one base away. Sequenced using an Illumina NovaSeq 6000. TCRalpha and TCRbeta cDNA libraries were built by 5'RACE with constant-segment primers, adding sample barcodes and unique molecular identifiers. Trizol reagent was used to extract RNA from every sample. Libraries were amplified in two PCR steps, with a second sample barcode and Illumina TruSeq adapters added in the second step. Sequencing of the libraries was done on an Illumina NovaSeq, producing 2 x 150 bp paired-end reads. Under the source paper's analysis protocol: Reads were demultiplexed and collapsed into UMI-guided consensus sequences with migec v1.2.7. Using mixcr v2.1.11, UMI consensuses were aligned to TRA and TRB V and J templates and then assembled into clonotypes. A clonotype was counted as expanded or contracted only if both edgeR and NoisET called the change significant, with noise models trained on biological replicates. For edgeR calls, the cutoffs were a false discovery rate-adjusted p below 0.01 and a log2 fold-change threshold of 1. PCA with hierarchical clustering of max-normalized trajectories of the 1000 most abundant clonotypes was used as exploratory dynamics analysis. The CD4 or CD8 phenotype of responding clones was assigned using the separately sequenced CD4+ and CD8+ repertoires. TCRdb redid the processing of the public reads, applying fastp at Q25 and MiXCR, and retained in-frame beta chains. Rows with one shared CDR3 protein collapse into an entry with the most common genes and DNA. What appears here as the V and J calls and clone size reflects TCRdb's work, not the paper's. Here the sample has 350,000 to 450,000 distinct CDR3 sequences; roughly 20% occur a single time. Clones ranked in the top ten supply 7.5% to 10% of the sample.

The sample is drawn from a study of T-cell memory formation after mild COVID-19 (dated by TCRdb to the early 2020s). Looking at the study overall: TCR sequence clusters from the two donors were largely donor specific. Two young, previously healthy adult volunteers made up the cohort, one male and one female. T-cell clones expanding and contracting after mild COVID-19 in two donors were tracked by longitudinal TCRalpha and TCRbeta repertoire sequencing. Study-level results and caveats: The detection of some responding clones in pre-infection memory suggests that pre-existing cross-reactive memory T cells joined the SARS-CoV-2 response. Only a couple of mild cases were covered in the study, and larger cohorts including severe cases with pre-infection samples were considered necessary. Contracting CD4+ clones appeared mostly in the CM and EM memory subsets, whereas CD8+ clones were enriched in EMRA. Clones that contracted from day 15 to 85 showed balanced CD4/CD8 phenotypes, whereas a second wave of clones that expanded from day 15 to 37 leaned towards CD4+. Whether the second-wave clones peaking on day 37 were SARS-CoV-2 specific was not confirmed.

Ficoll-Paque density gradient centrifugation was the method used to isolate PBMCs. The material sequenced was PBMCs or a T cell subset sorted from them (not recorded which). The clonotype was recovered from an adult woman who had mild COVID-19 (a few samples of this study predate the infection). The sample titles of this study are shuffled in the database, so cell type and time point are left out; the donor was told from shared clones.

The nucleotide sequence reads TGTGCCGGGGGACAGGGGGAGACCGGGGAGCTGTTTTTT. Its translation is CAGGQGETGELFF. The chain uses TRBV7-8 and TRBJ2-2, with 11 bases in between that match TRBD1. CDR1 and CDR2 were assigned from the germline V gene as SGHVS and FQNEAQ. From its cysteine to its phenylalanine, the CDR3 spans 13 amino acids. CDR3 DNA only is kept here, 39 bases in frame from base 1. The germline V and J ends show losses of 11 bases and 5 bases respectively, and no gene match explains 4 bases of the junction.